The 23 T cell receptor beta chains below come from one sample, sequenced in a study of T-cell memory formation after mild COVID-19. TCRdb called the 5' RACE reads again in MiXCR, with one record for every CDR3 protein. Among fewer than 550,000 distinct CDR3 sequences listed, 20% were seen once. The specimen was PBMCs or a T cell subset sorted from them (not recorded which). Source of these receptors: an adult woman who had mild COVID-19 (a few samples of this study predate the infection). Cell type and time point are not known.

The chain has TRBV18 and TRBJ2-3; 10 bases fit TRBD2. Germline V CDR1 and CDR2: KGHSH, LQKENI. The CDR3 is made up of 16 amino acids. The V gene end was trimmed by 3 bases and the J gene end by 2 bases; junction bases not matched to a gene: 5. This chain's CDR3 is CASSPLLAGDTDTQYF. The CDR3, as DNA: TGTGCCAGCTCACCTTTGCTAGCGGGGGACACAGATACGCAGTATTTT. The variable domain in full, with the rest retrieved from reference TRBV18 and TRBJ2-3, is NAGVMQNPRHLVRRRGQEARLRCSPMKGHSHVYWYRQLPEEGLKFMVYLQKENIIDESGMPKERFSAEFPKEGPSILRIQQVVRGDSAAYFCASSPLLAGDTDTQYFGPGTRLTVL.

The chain uses TRBV12-3 or TRBV12-4 and TRBJ1-1, with a tentative D call TRBD1 (5 bases). This CDR3 is built from 12 residues. V dropped 8 bases and J dropped 11 bases, with 18 bases sitting between them. CDR3 nucleotides: TGTGCCAGCGTGGCGGGGACTCGGGGGGCTTTCTTT. Residues: CASVAGTRGAFF.

The rearrangement joins TRBV12-3 or TRBV12-4 to TRBJ2-1; 8 bases map to TRBD2. The J segment lost 8 bases and the V segment lost 6 bases, leaving 12 bases of the junction unmatched. This CDR3 is 15 amino acids long. The CDR3 nucleotides read TGTGCCAGCAGCCGTCCGGGGGGGCTTCGGGATGAGCAGTTCTTC. This gives the protein CASSRPGGLRDEQFF.

The chain links TRBV14 to TRBJ2-1; no reliable D call. Germline lookup yields CDR1 SGHDN and CDR2 FVKESK. The ends were cut back, 2 bases at V and 2 bases at J, with 7 bases in the middle. CDR3 length equals 14 residues. Here the CDR3 DNA reads TGTGCCAGCAGCCAACGACGGCCCTACAATGAGCAGTTCTTC. Its translation is CASSQRRPYNEQFF. Drawing the rest from reference TRBV14 and TRBJ2-1, the complete variable domain is EAGVTQFPSHSVIEKGQTVTLRCDPISGHDNLYWYRRVMGKEIKFLLHFVKESKQDESGMPNNRFLAERTGGTYSTLKVQPAELEDSGVYFCASSQRRPYNEQFFGPGTRLTVL.

This clonotype occurred a few times. The rearrangement links TRBV3-1 to TRBJ1-1; D perhaps matches TRBD1 (5 bases). Per germline, CDR1 LGHDT and CDR2 YNNKEL (reference sequence). The CDR3 spans 12 residues. V dropped 3 bases and J dropped 8 bases, with 10 bases sitting between them. The CDR3 protein is CASSQGPSEAFF. The CDR3 DNA follows: TGTGCCAGCAGCCAGGGACCCTCGGAAGCTTTCTTT.

This clonotype was detected a few times. V usage is TRBV3-1 and J usage is TRBJ2-3; 8 positions match TRBD1. Germline lookup yields CDR1 LGHDT and CDR2 YNNKEL (reference sequence). V gave up 4 bases and J gave up 1 base; unmatched junction bases: 4. This CDR3 has 15 residues. The CDR3 sequence is CASSPGGPGTDTQYF. CDR3 DNA sequence: TGTGCCAGCAGCCCAGGGGGCCCCGGCACAGATACGCAGTATTTT.

The chain joins TRBV7-9 to TRBJ2-3, with D possibly TRBD2 on 6 matching bases. The germline V and J ends were trimmed by 4 bases and 2 bases, with 16 bases remaining between them. The CDR3 consists of 16 residues. Germline-derived CDR1 and CDR2 are SEHNR and FQNEAQ (reference sequence). CDR3 nucleotides: TGTGCCAGCAGCTCCGCGCTGGGGGGATTCACAGATACGCAGTATTTT. This translates into CASSSALGGFTDTQYF.

V usage is TRBV10-3 and J usage is TRBJ2-2; D remains unclear. The CDR3 loop spans 12 amino acids. Germline values: CDR1 ENHRY, CDR2 SYGVKD. The germline V and J ends were trimmed by 0 bases and 8 bases, with 4 bases remaining between them. The CDR3 nucleotides are TGTGCCATCAGTGAGTCCCCGGGGGAGCTGTTTTTT. It is translated as CAISESPGELFF.

V is TRBV3-1 and J is TRBJ1-1, with D perhaps TRBD1 (5 bases). The CDR3 extends over 15 amino acids. The germline gives CDR1 LGHDT, CDR2 YNNKEL (reference sequence). Trimming cost V 0 bases and J 7 bases, with 15 bases left between them. DNA of the CDR3: TGTGCCAGCAGCCAAGATCTCGCAGGGTTGGGTGAAGCTTTCTTT. Translating it yields CASSQDLAGLGEAFF.

This chain joins TRBV4-1 and TRBJ1-5, with D perhaps TRBD1 (5 bases). The CDR3 is made up of 15 amino acids. Germline CDR1 MGHRA, CDR2 YSYEKL. Trimming pared 3 bases from V and 7 bases from J, leaving 16 bases between. The CDR3 here is CASSHDQGTEQPQHF. DNA for the CDR3: TGCGCCAGCAGCCATGATCAGGGTACCGAGCAGCCCCAGCATTTT.

This clonotype has a handful of counts. This chain links TRBV7-9 with TRBJ1-1; possibly TRBD1 for D (5 bases). The CDR3 length is 13 residues. The germline V and J ends were trimmed by 3 bases and 6 bases, with 11 bases remaining between them. Germline CDR1 and CDR2: SEHNR and FQNEAQ (reference sequence). The CDR3 loop is CASSFGRAPEAFF. The CDR3 nucleotides are TGTGCCAGCAGCTTCGGCAGGGCCCCTGAAGCTTTCTTT.

This clonotype was seen many times. V gene TRBV5-1 combines with J gene TRBJ2-6; D is unresolved. This CDR3 contains 16 residues. Per the germline V gene, CDR1 is SGHRS and CDR2 is YFSETQ. Trimming pared 0 bases from V and 0 bases from J, leaving 7 bases between. CDR3 DNA: TGCGCCAGCAGCTTGGGGGCCCTCTCTGGGGCCAACGTCCTGACTTTC. It specifies CASSLGALSGANVLTF.

CDR3 residues: CAVRRDRSEGGELFF. The CDR3 DNA sequence: TGTGCCGTCCGAAGGGATCGCTCCGAGGGCGGGGAGCTGTTTTTT. V and J are TRBV11-2 and TRBJ2-2, with D possibly being TRBD2 (5 bases). The V gene lost 11 bases and the J gene lost 7 bases, with 23 bases spanning the gap. The germline CDR1 and CDR2 sequences are SGHAT and FQNNGV. This CDR3 region has 15 residues.

This clonotype has only a few counts. The V and J genes are TRBV6-5 and TRBJ2-5; weak D call: TRBD2 (6 bases). Trimming shortened V by 4 bases and J by 2 bases, and 11 bases separated the two germline ends. The CDR3 is 14 residues long. Germline V gene lookup returns CDR1 MNHEY and CDR2 SVGAGI. This chain's CDR3 is CASSSRRAQETQYF. The CDR3 coding sequence is TGTGCCAGCAGTTCGCGGAGGGCGCAAGAGACCCAGTACTTC.

This clonotype was seen more than once but under ten times. The rearrangement joins TRBV11-2 to TRBJ2-7; 8 bases line up with TRBD2. The CDR3 consists of 15 residues. J gave up 3 bases and V 0 bases, and 4 bases lay outside the gene matches. Germline assignment: CDR1 SGHAT and CDR2 FQNNGV. For the CDR3, the DNA is TGTGCCAGCAGCTTAGATGACGGGAGGGGCTACGAGCAGTACTTC. Protein sequence: CASSLDDGRGYEQYF.

This clonotype has just a few counts. J is TRBJ2-2 and V is TRBV20-1, with a weak D call TRBD2 (6 bases). Germline V CDR1 and CDR2: DFQATT, SNEGSKA (reference sequence). The CDR3 length is 12 residues. The CDR3 DNA follows: TGCAGCGCCTGGAGGGGAACCGGGGAGCTGTTTTTT. It encodes CSAWRGTGELFF.

This clonotype was counted between two and nine times. This chain joins TRBV12-3 or TRBV12-4 and TRBJ1-2; D is ambiguous. Between the trimmed V and J ends, which lost 1 base and 2 bases, there was a span of 11 bases. The CDR3 covers 15 residues. This CDR3 reads CASSLVVLTNYGYTF. The DNA for the CDR3 is TGTGCCAGCAGTTTAGTGGTACTGACCAACTATGGCTACACCTTC.

The chain recombines TRBV23-1 with TRBJ2-1, with a possible D match to TRBD2 (6 bases). TRBV23-1 is identified as an open reading frame with a role that is uncertain. This CDR3 comprises 14 residues. V was clipped by 3 bases and J by 7 bases, with 13 bases between them. The CDR3 reads CASSHWEVRNEQFF. The CDR3 DNA reads as TGCGCCAGCAGTCATTGGGAGGTCAGGAATGAGCAGTTCTTC.

A few counts support this clonotype. The chain couples TRBV19 to TRBJ1-2, with 7 bases that match TRBD1. The CDR3 is 16 residues long. V lost 8 bases to trimming and J lost 2 bases; unmatched junction nucleotides: 14. Germline V lookup: CDR1 LNHDA, CDR2 SQIVND (reference sequence). CDR3 region: CASSKGGTAGNYGYTF. The DNA for the CDR3 is TGTGCCAGTTCGAAGGGCGGGACAGCGGGCAACTATGGCTACACCTTC. Full variable domain (outside the CDR3, taken from reference TRBV19 and TRBJ1-2): DGGITQSPKYLFRKEGQNVTLSCEQNLNHDAMYWYRQDPGQGLRLIYYSQIVNDFQKGDIAEGYSVSREKKESFPLTVTSAQKNPTAFYLCASSKGGTAGNYGYTFGSGTRLTVV.

This clonotype came up a few times. The genes are TRBV3-1 and TRBJ2-7; weak D call: TRBD2 (6 bases). Germline V lookup: CDR1 LGHDT, CDR2 YNNKEL (reference sequence). V lost 8 bases and J 5 bases, leaving 16 bases between the germline ends. CDR3 length: 13 amino acids. The CDR3 spells CASAAGPSNEQYF. In nucleotides, the CDR3 is TGTGCCAGCGCCGCGGGGCCTTCCAACGAGCAGTACTTC.

This clonotype was picked up a small number of times. The chain carries TRBV5-1 and TRBJ1-2; the D is unclear. The CDR3 sequence is 13 residues long. The V end lost 5 bases, the J end lost 2 bases, and 10 bases lay between the germline ends. CDR1 SGHRS and CDR2 YFSETQ come from the germline V gene. As DNA, the CDR3 is TGCGCCAGCAGGCTCGGCGGAAACTATGGCTACACCTTC. Its translation is CASRLGGNYGYTF.

V is TRBV20-1 and J is TRBJ1-3, with 9 bases that match TRBD1. CDR1 is DFQATT, CDR2 SNEGSKA, per germline (reference sequence). CDR3 size: 13 residues. V dropped 6 bases and J dropped 8; count of bases not matched to a gene: 8. CDR3 DNA: TGCAGTGCCCGGACAGGGGTAGGGGACACCATATATTTT. It specifies CSARTGVGDTIYF.

The chain employs TRBV7-3 and TRBJ2-2, with 7 bases identical to TRBD2. There are 16 residues in the CDR3. Germline loops: CDR1 SGHTA, CDR2 FQGTGA. V was clipped by 5 bases and J by 8 bases; unmatched bases: 14. CDR3 coding DNA: TGTGCCAGCAGCCCCTATAGCGGGTTAACGGCGGGGGAGCTGTTTTTT. It is translated as CASSPYSGLTAGELFF.